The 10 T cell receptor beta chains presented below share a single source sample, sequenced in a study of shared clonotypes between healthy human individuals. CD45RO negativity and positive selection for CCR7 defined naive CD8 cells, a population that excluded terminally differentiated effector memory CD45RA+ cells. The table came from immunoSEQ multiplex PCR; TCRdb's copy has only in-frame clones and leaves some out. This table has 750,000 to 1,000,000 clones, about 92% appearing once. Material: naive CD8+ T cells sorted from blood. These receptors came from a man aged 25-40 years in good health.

The CDR3 is CSVEDSAGNQPQHF. CDR3 sequence (DNA): TGCAGCGTTGAAGATTCGGCCGGGAATCAGCCCCAGCATTTT. The rearrangement uses TRBV29-1 and TRBJ1-5, with D hard to call. CDR1 and CDR2 from the germline V gene are SQVTM and ANQGSEA. Trimming cost V 0 bases and J 4 bases, with 10 bases left between them. CDR3 length equals 14 residues.

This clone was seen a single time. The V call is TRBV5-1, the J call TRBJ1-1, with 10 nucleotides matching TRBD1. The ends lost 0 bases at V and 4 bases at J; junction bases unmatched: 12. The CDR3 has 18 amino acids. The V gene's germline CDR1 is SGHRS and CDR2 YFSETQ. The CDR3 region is CASSLGPGQGLESTEAFF. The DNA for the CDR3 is TGCGCCAGCAGCTTGGGTCCGGGACAGGGGTTAGAAAGCACTGAAGCTTTCTTT.

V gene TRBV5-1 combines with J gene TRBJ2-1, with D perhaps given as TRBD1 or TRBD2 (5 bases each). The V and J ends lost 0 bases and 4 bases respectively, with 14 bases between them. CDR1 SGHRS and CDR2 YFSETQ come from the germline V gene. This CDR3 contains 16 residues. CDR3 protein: CASSLAKVGEYNEQFF. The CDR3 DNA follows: TGCGCCAGCAGCTTGGCCAAGGTGGGGGAATACAATGAGCAGTTCTTC.

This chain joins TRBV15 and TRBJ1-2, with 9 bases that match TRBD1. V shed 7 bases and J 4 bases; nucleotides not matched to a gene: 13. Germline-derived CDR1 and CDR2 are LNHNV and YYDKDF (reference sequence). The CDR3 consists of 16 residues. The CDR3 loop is CATKVAGQGLVYGYTF. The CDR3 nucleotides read TGTGCCACCAAGGTTGCGGGACAGGGTCTTGTCTATGGCTACACCTTC.

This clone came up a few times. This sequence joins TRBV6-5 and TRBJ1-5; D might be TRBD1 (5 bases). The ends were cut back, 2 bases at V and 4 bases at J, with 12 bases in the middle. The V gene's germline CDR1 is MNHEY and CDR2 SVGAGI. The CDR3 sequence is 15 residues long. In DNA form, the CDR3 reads TGTGCCAGCAGTTACGCAAGGGGAGAGAATCAGCCCCAGCATTTT. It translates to CASSYARGENQPQHF.

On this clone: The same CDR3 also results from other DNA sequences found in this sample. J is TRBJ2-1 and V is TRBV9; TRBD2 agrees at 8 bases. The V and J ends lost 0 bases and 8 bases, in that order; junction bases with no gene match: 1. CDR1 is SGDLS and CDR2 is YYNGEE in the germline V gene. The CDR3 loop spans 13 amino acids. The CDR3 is CASSVVSGDEQFF. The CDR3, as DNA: TGTGCCAGCAGCGTAGTTAGCGGGGATGAGCAGTTCTTC.

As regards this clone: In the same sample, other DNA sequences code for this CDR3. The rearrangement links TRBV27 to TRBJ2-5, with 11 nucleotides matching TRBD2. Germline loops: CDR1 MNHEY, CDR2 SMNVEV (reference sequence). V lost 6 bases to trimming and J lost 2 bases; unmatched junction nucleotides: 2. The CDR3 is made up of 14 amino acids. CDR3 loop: CASRTSGVQETQYF. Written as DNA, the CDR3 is TGTGCCAGCAGGACTAGCGGGGTTCAAGAGACCCAGTACTTC.

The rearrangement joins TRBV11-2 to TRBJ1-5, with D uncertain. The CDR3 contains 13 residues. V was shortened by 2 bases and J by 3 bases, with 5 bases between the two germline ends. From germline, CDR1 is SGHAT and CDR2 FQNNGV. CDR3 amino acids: CASSLRHNQPQHF. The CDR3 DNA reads TGTGCCAGCAGCTTAAGACACAATCAGCCCCAGCATTTT.

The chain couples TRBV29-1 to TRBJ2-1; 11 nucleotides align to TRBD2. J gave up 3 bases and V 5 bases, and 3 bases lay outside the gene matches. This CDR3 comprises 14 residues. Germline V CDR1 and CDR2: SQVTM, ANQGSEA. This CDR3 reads CSVYGTSGYNEQFF. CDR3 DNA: TGCAGCGTTTACGGGACTAGCGGCTACAATGAGCAGTTCTTC.

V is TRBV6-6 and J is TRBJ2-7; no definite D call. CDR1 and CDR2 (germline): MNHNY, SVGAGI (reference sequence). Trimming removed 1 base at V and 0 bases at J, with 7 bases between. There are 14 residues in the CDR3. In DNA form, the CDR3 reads TGTGCCAGCAGTTACTTCAAGAGCTCCTACGAGCAGTACTTC. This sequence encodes CASSYFKSSYEQYF.